These 14 T cell receptor beta chains came from one sample sequenced in a study of Graves' ophthalmopathy and Graves' hyperthyroidism. RNA served as the template for amplifying TCR beta CDR3 regions. First-round RT-PCR relied on HTBI primers, and a second-round multiplex PCR came next. Via MiXCR, TCRdb re-called the multiplex PCR reads, giving one row per CDR3 protein. The table includes around 520,000 distinct CDR3 sequences, roughly 39% detected once. Sequencing was done on a sample of peripheral blood or thyroid tissue (not recorded which). Source of these receptors: an adult man with Graves' hyperthyroidism.

V is TRBV29-1 and J is TRBJ1-1, with D unresolved. Germline V gives CDR1 SQVTM, CDR2 ANQGSEA. The V and J ends lost 8 bases and 5 bases respectively, with 12 bases between them. This CDR3 comprises 11 residues. Here the CDR3 reads CSLNIETEAFF. CDR3 DNA: TGCAGCTTGAATATAGAAACTGAAGCTTTCTTT.

This clonotype was counted a few times. At one end, the junction sequence differs from germline, possibly due to a read error. The rearrangement uses TRBV12-3 or TRBV12-4 and TRBJ2-5; the D gene is possibly TRBD1 (5 bases). This CDR3 comprises 13 residues. CDR3 in DNA: TGTGCCAGCAGTAGAGACAGCCAAGGGACCCAGTACTTC. Translation: CASSRDSQGTQYF.

This clonotype was detected many times. The CDR3, as DNA: TGTGCCAGCAGGATTTCTGGGGCCAACGTCCTGACTTTC. It yields the protein CASRISGANVLTF. The chain couples TRBV2 to TRBJ2-6; D gene ambiguous. CDR1 is SNHLY, CDR2 FYNNEI, per germline. CDR3 length: 13 residues. V was shortened by 6 bases and J by 1 base, with 4 bases between the two germline ends.

Only a few counts were recorded for this clonotype. The rearrangement joins TRBV5-6 to TRBJ1-1; D call uncertain. Per germline, CDR1 SGHDT and CDR2 YYEEEE. This CDR3 region has 14 residues. Trimming stripped 0 bases from V and 2 bases from J, with 8 bases between. The CDR3 DNA reads as TGTGCCAGCAGCTTGGCCTGGCGAAACACTGAAGCTTTCTTT. Translated: CASSLAWRNTEAFF.

This clonotype was seen ten or more times. This chain uses TRBV6-5 with TRBJ2-7; D is unresolved. The CDR3 has 13 residues. V was clipped by 2 bases and J by 4 bases, with 9 bases between them. Germline CDR1 reads MNHEY; CDR2 reads SVGAGI. CDR3 sequence: CASSYPEEYEQYF. In nucleotides, the CDR3 is TGTGCCAGCAGTTACCCCGAGGAATACGAGCAGTACTTC.

Turning to this clonotype: A much larger clone lies one base from this, so it may be a read error. The rearrangement uses TRBV7-9 and TRBJ2-7; D perhaps matches TRBD1 (5 bases). The germline V gene encodes CDR1 SEHNR and CDR2 FQNEAQ (reference sequence). The CDR3 loop spans 14 amino acids. Trimming shortened V by 1 base and J by 3 bases, and 10 bases separated the two germline ends. The CDR3 protein is CASSLGKGDYEQYF. DNA for the CDR3: TGTGCCAGCAGCTTAGGTAAAGGGGACTACGAGCAGTACTTC.

This clonotype was counted at least ten times. The rearrangement uses TRBV10-3 and TRBJ2-7; TRBD2 might be the D (6 bases). The V end was cut by 0 bases, the J end by 2 bases, with 11 bases between. Looked up from germline, CDR1 is ENHRY and CDR2 is SYGVKD. The CDR3 extends over 15 amino acids. The CDR3 DNA follows: TGTGCCATCAGTGAGTCTGGGGGGTACACCTACGAGCAGTACTTC. Protein: CAISESGGYTYEQYF.

This clonotype has only a few counts. The rearrangement joins TRBV20-1 to TRBJ1-2; TRBD1 is a possible D gene (6 bases). V lost 2 bases to trimming and J lost 2 bases, with 21 bases between them. The CDR3 contains 17 residues. Germline-derived CDR1 and CDR2 are DFQATT and SNEGSKA (reference sequence). The CDR3 spells CSARNRVVPYGNYGYTF. CDR3 nucleotides: TGCAGTGCTAGAAACAGGGTGGTTCCCTATGGAAACTATGGCTACACCTTC.

This clonotype was seen at least ten times. The gene calls are TRBV29-1 and TRBJ1-3; unclear D gene. V was clipped by 5 bases and J by 4 bases, with 12 bases between them. Germline values: CDR1 SQVTM, CDR2 ANQGSEA. The CDR3 loop spans 13 amino acids. The CDR3 loop reads CSVQWALGNTIYF. In DNA, the CDR3 is TGCAGCGTTCAGTGGGCTCTAGGAAACACCATATATTTT.

In its sample, this clonotype was seen many times. The rearrangement joins TRBV24-1 to TRBJ1-5; TRBD1 agrees at 8 bases. Germline CDR1 reads KGHDR; CDR2 reads SFDVKD. Trimming at V came to 5 bases and at J to 8 bases, leaving 10 bases not matched to a gene. CDR3 length: 15 residues. DNA for the CDR3: TGTGCCACCAGTGCCGGACAGGGAGATTACGAGCCCCAGCATTTT. Its translation is CATSAGQGDYEPQHF.

This clonotype came up once. This may arise from a read error, as a much more abundant clone is one base away. This chain links TRBV5-1 with TRBJ1-2; D is undetermined. Trimming took off 0 bases at V and 3 bases at J, with 12 bases between the two ends. Germline V gene lookup returns CDR1 SGHRS and CDR2 YFSETQ. The CDR3 spans 15 residues. This CDR3 reads CASSLAVGADYGYTF. The CDR3 DNA reads TGCGCCAGCAGCTTGGCGGTGGGAGCTGACTATGGCTACACCTTC.

This clonotype has a single count. The V call is TRBV29-1, the J call TRBJ2-5, with TRBD2 matching over 12 bases. The V gene end was trimmed by 7 bases and the J gene end by 4 bases; junction bases not matched to a gene: 1. The CDR3 sequence is 12 residues long. Germline V lookup: CDR1 SQVTM, CDR2 ANQGSEA. For the CDR3, the DNA is TGCAGCGAGGGACTAGCGGGAGAGACCCAGTACTTC. Protein: CSEGLAGETQYF.

The chain joins TRBV30 to TRBJ1-2; D is uncertain. CDR3 length: 12 residues. V dropped 4 bases and J dropped 0 bases, with 6 bases sitting between them. Germline loops: CDR1 GTSNPN, CDR2 SVGIG (reference sequence). CDR3 sequence: CAWTRANYGYTF. CDR3 sequence (DNA): TGTGCCTGGACGCGGGCTAACTATGGCTACACCTTC.

This rearrangement joins TRBV10-3 to TRBJ2-7, with D maybe TRBD1 (6 bases). The length of the CDR3 is 13 residues. Trimming took off 2 bases at V and 5 bases at J, with 10 bases between the two ends. Germline V CDR1 and CDR2: ENHRY, SYGVKD. This chain's CDR3 is CAISEGTFDEQYF. The CDR3 DNA follows: TGTGCCATCAGTGAGGGGACATTCGACGAGCAGTACTTC.